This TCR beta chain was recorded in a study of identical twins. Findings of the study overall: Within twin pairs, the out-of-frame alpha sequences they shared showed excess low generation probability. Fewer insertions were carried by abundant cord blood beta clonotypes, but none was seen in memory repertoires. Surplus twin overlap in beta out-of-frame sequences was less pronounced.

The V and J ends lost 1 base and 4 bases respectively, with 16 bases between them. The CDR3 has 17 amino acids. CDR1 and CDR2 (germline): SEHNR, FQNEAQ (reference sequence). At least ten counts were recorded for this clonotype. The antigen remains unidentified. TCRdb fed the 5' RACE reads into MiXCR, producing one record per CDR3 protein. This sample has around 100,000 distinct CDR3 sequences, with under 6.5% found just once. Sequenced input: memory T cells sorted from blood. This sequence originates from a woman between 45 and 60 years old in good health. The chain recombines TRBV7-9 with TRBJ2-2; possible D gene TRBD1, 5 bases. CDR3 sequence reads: CASSLVRGGRRTGELFF. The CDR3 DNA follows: TGTGCCAGCAGCTTAGTAAGGGGCGGAAGACGCACCGGGGAGCTGTTTTTT.